These 27 T cell receptor beta chains were sequenced from one sample in a study of T cells in localized non-small cell lung cancer. Profiled with immunoSEQ multiplex PCR; TCRdb holds only in-frame clones, not every one. The sample lists around 36,000 clones, about 86% occurring once. Sequencing used peripheral blood mononuclear cells, obtained before any cancer treatment. The receptors come from a male donor aged 60 or older with stage II lung adenocarcinoma.

The table lists this clone with a few counts. This chain links TRBV9 with TRBJ1-5, with TRBD1 matching 9 bases. There are 14 residues in the CDR3. Looked up from germline, CDR1 is SGDLS and CDR2 is YYNGEE. J was trimmed by 6 bases and V by 3 bases; bases with no gene match: 4. CDR3 sequence: CASSGGDRVQPQHF. The CDR3 DNA reads TGTGCCAGCAGCGGGGGGGACAGGGTTCAGCCCCAGCATTTT.

This clone was seen a few times. The rearrangement joins TRBV30 to TRBJ1-5; D perhaps matches TRBD1 (5 bases). The germline CDR1 and CDR2 sequences are GTSNPN and SVGIG (reference sequence). V was shortened by 1 base and J by 5 bases, with 12 bases between the two germline ends. The CDR3 extends over 14 amino acids. In DNA form, the CDR3 reads TGTGCCTGGAGTGAGGGGCATGGTGATCAGCCCCAGCATTTT. Protein product: CAWSEGHGDQPQHF.

Comment on this clone: A read error is possible here, since a much larger clone lies one base away. This rearrangement joins TRBV9 to TRBJ2-1; 8 bases are shared with TRBD2. The CDR3 is 15 residues long. Germline loops: CDR1 SGDLS, CDR2 YYNGEE. The junction had 2 bases not matched to a gene; V was cut back by 3 bases and J by 0 bases. The CDR3 sequence is CASSASGSSYNEQFF. The DNA of the CDR3 is TGTGCCAGCAGCGCCAGCGGGAGCTCCTACAATGAGCAGTTCTTC.

This clone was seen only once. The J gene is TRBJ2-7, the V gene TRBV25-1; 8 bases map to TRBD2. CDR3 length: 15 residues. Trimming removed 7 bases from V and 1 base from J; junction bases left unmatched: 9. Germline CDR1 reads MGHDK; CDR2 reads SYGVNS. The CDR3 protein is CASTPGTSGSYEQYF. The CDR3 DNA is TGTGCCAGCACTCCCGGTACTAGCGGTTCCTACGAGCAGTACTTC.

This sequence joins TRBV29-1 and TRBJ2-2; TRBD1 is a possible D gene (6 bases). Trimming removed 5 bases from V and 5 bases from J, with 9 bases in between. CDR1 and CDR2 (germline): SQVTM, ANQGSEA. The CDR3 has 12 amino acids. The CDR3 DNA reads TGCAGCGTTCGGGACACAACCGGGGAGCTGTTTTTT. Protein: CSVRDTTGELFF.

The V call is TRBV7-2, the J call TRBJ1-2; possibly TRBD1 for D (6 bases). V dropped 5 bases and J dropped 8 bases, with 21 bases sitting between them. CDR3 size: 15 residues. Per germline, CDR1 SGHTA and CDR2 FQGNSA. CDR3 sequence reads: CASSPAGMGARGYTF. DNA for the CDR3: TGTGCCAGCAGCCCCGCCGGGATGGGGGCGCGGGGCTACACCTTC.

The chain carries TRBV14 and TRBJ2-3; the D gene is possibly TRBD2 (5 bases). Germline V CDR1 and CDR2: SGHDN, FVKESK. V was cut by 4 bases and J by 4 bases, with 18 bases left in between. This CDR3 comprises 16 residues. The CDR3 spells CASSPPWTALSDTQYF. CDR3 DNA: TGTGCCAGCAGCCCTCCTTGGACTGCTCTATCAGATACGCAGTATTTT.

This clone was recorded a few times. The chain employs TRBV18 and TRBJ1-2; tentative D call: TRBD1 (6 bases). Germline V gives CDR1 KGHSH, CDR2 LQKENI. The CDR3 loop spans 12 amino acids. V lost 4 bases and J 6 bases, leaving 9 bases between the germline ends. The CDR3, as DNA: TGTGCCAGCTCACGAGCAGGGGATGGCTACACCTTC. Translating it yields CASSRAGDGYTF.

The V gene is TRBV7-2, the J gene TRBJ2-3, with D unclear. Germline V gives CDR1 SGHTA, CDR2 FQGNSA. The CDR3 is 16 residues long. Trimming left V 1 base short and J 1 base short, with 12 bases between. The CDR3 here is CASSLGLGLGTDTQYF. The CDR3 bases are TGTGCCAGCAGCTTAGGATTGGGGTTGGGCACAGATACGCAGTATTTT.

The CDR3 region is CASSLNSDEQFF. CDR3 DNA sequence: TGTGCCAGCAGCTTAAATAGCGATGAGCAGTTCTTC. This chain links TRBV7-3 with TRBJ2-1, with D possibly TRBD2 on 5 matching bases. The germline gives CDR1 SGHTA, CDR2 FQGTGA. This CDR3 contains 12 residues. V was clipped by 1 base and J by 8 bases, with 6 bases between them.

This chain connects TRBV19 to TRBJ2-2, with D unclear. CDR3 length: 15 amino acids. CDR1 is LNHDA and CDR2 is SQIVND in the germline V gene (reference sequence). Trimming stripped 2 bases from V and 6 bases from J, with 13 bases between. CDR3 in DNA: TGTGCCAGTAGTATATCTGGGATCGTTGCCGGGGAGCTGTTTTTT. Translating gives CASSISGIVAGELFF.

The chain employs TRBV5-1 and TRBJ2-1, with a tentative D call TRBD1 (6 bases). Trimming stripped 0 bases from V and 9 bases from J, with 19 bases between. Germline-derived CDR1 and CDR2 are SGHRS and YFSETQ. The CDR3 is 16 residues long. CDR3 coding DNA: TGCGCCAGCAGCTTGGTCCTAGGAACCACAGGGACTGAGCAGTTCTTC. This gives the protein CASSLVLGTTGTEQFF.

The chain uses TRBV18 and TRBJ1-3, with 8 positions matching TRBD1. This CDR3 region has 15 residues. CDR1 and CDR2 (germline): KGHSH, LQKENI. V was clipped by 4 bases and J by 3 bases; unmatched bases: 5. The CDR3 reads CASSRTGGSGNTIYF. CDR3 nucleotide sequence: TGTGCCAGCTCACGAACAGGGGGAAGTGGAAACACCATATATTTT.

The V gene is TRBV7-2, the J gene TRBJ2-1; no clear D. The CDR3 contains 15 residues. Germline-derived CDR1 and CDR2 are SGHTA and FQGNSA. The V end was cut by 1 base, the J end by 3 bases, with 10 bases between. CDR3 region: CASSLVANLYNEQFF. For the CDR3, the DNA is TGTGCCAGCAGCTTAGTTGCTAATCTCTACAATGAGCAGTTCTTC.

The chain uses TRBV5-1 and TRBJ2-5, with 10 bases identical to TRBD1. The CDR3 extends over 15 amino acids. V gave up 5 bases and J gave up 5 bases; unmatched junction bases: 9. Germline CDR1 SGHRS, CDR2 YFSETQ. The CDR3 DNA reads as TGCGCCAGCAGGCTAACGGGACAGGGGAGGGAGACCCAGTACTTC. The encoded protein is CASRLTGQGRETQYF.

The gene calls are TRBV5-4 and TRBJ2-1, with 7 bases lining up with TRBD1. Germline V gene data show CDR1 as SGHNT and CDR2 as YYREEE (reference sequence). This CDR3 is 14 amino acids long. The J segment lost 2 bases and the V segment lost 5 bases, leaving 4 bases of the junction unmatched. CDR3 sequence: CASRSGTAYNEQFF. CDR3 in DNA: TGTGCCAGCAGATCAGGGACAGCCTACAATGAGCAGTTCTTC.

The genes are TRBV6-5 and TRBJ1-2; D gene unclear. Between the trimmed V and J ends, which lost 1 base and 3 bases, there was a span of 6 bases. The CDR3 runs to 13 residues. CDR1 MNHEY and CDR2 SVGAGI come from the germline V gene. CDR3 bases: TGTGCCAGCAGTTACTTGGACGACTATGGCTACACCTTC. Translating it yields CASSYLDDYGYTF.

The rearrangement uses TRBV6-6 and TRBJ1-1; no clear D. CDR3 length equals 11 residues. Germline assignment: CDR1 MNHNY and CDR2 SVGAGI (reference sequence). V shed 0 bases and J shed 4 bases, with 0 bases lying between them. DNA of the CDR3: TGTGCCAGCAGTTACTCCACTGAAGCTTTCTTT. As protein: CASSYSTEAFF.

This clone was detected a few times. One junction end does not reproduce the germline sequence, and a read error may be involved. The V and J genes are TRBV28 and TRBJ1-1; 11 bases line up with TRBD1. CDR3 size: 12 residues. Germline CDR1 reads MDHEN; CDR2 reads SYDVKM. This chain's CDR3 is CASSFGTGGISF. The CDR3 nucleotides are TGTGCCAGCAGTTTCGGGACAGGGGGAATTTCTTTT. The whole variable domain, remainder taken from reference TRBV28 and TRBJ1-1, is DVKVTQSSRYLVKRTGEKVFLECVQDMDHENMFWYRQDPGLGLRLIYFSYDVKMKEKGDIPEGYSVSREKKERFSLILESASTNQTSMYLCASSFGTGGISFGQGTRLTVV.

J is TRBJ1-6 and V is TRBV5-1; a weak D match, TRBD1 (5 bases). This CDR3 region has 14 residues. Per germline, CDR1 SGHRS and CDR2 YFSETQ. Trimming cost V 5 bases and J 10 bases, with 16 bases left between them. The CDR3 DNA is TGCGCCAGCAGTTCCGACAGTCGAAACTCACCCCTCCACTTT. It is translated as CASSSDSRNSPLHF. The whole variable domain, filled in from reference TRBV5-1 and TRBJ1-6, reads KAGVTQTPRYLIKTRGQQVTLSCSPISGHRSVSWYQQTPGQGLQFLFEYFSETQRNKGNFPGRFSGRQFSNSRSEMNVSTLELGDSALYLCASSSDSRNSPLHFGNGTRLTVT.

As DNA, the CDR3 is TGCAGCGTTCGGACAGGGAACTACGAGCAGTACTTC. This encodes CSVRTGNYEQYF. V gene TRBV29-1 combines with J gene TRBJ2-7, with 8 bases that match TRBD1. The V gene's germline CDR1 is SQVTM and CDR2 ANQGSEA. The CDR3 is 12 residues long. V dropped 5 bases and J dropped 3; count of bases not matched to a gene: 3.

This chain uses TRBV7-9 with TRBJ2-2; maybe TRBD1 (8 bases). CDR1 is SEHNR, CDR2 FQNEAQ, per germline (reference sequence). The length of the CDR3 is 17 residues. V was pared by 4 bases and J by 3 bases, with 18 bases between. This CDR3 reads CASSSQGQGLHTGELFF. The CDR3 DNA reads as TGTGCCAGCAGCTCCCAAGGACAGGGACTACACACCGGGGAGCTGTTTTTT.

The V call is TRBV18, the J call TRBJ1-1; a possible D gene is TRBD1 (5 bases). Germline loops: CDR1 KGHSH, CDR2 LQKENI. Trimming stripped 3 bases from V and 0 bases from J, with 14 bases between. The CDR3 length is 16 residues. The DNA for the CDR3 is TGTGCCAGCTCACCCTTCGCGGGAGGGGTGAACACTGAAGCTTTCTTT. It is translated as CASSPFAGGVNTEAFF.

This sequence joins TRBV9 and TRBJ1-2; D is ambiguous. The CDR3 runs to 13 residues. The ends were cut back, 0 bases at V and 2 bases at J, with 5 bases in the middle. Germline CDR1 reads SGDLS; CDR2 reads YYNGEE. CDR3: CASSVDSNYGYTF. In DNA form, the CDR3 reads TGTGCCAGCAGCGTAGACAGCAACTATGGCTACACCTTC. The full variable domain, its missing parts supplied by reference TRBV9 and TRBJ1-2, is DSGVTQTPKHLITATGQRVTLRCSPRSGDLSVYWYQQSLDQGLQFLIQYYNGEERAKGNILERFSAQQFPDLHSELNLSSLELGDSALYFCASSVDSNYGYTFGSGTRLTVV.

The chain couples TRBV29-1 to TRBJ2-7; TRBD1 agrees at 10 bases. Germline-derived CDR1 and CDR2 are SQVTM and ANQGSEA. The CDR3 has 13 amino acids. J lost 7 bases, V lost 4 bases, and 7 bases had no gene match. The CDR3 here is CSVGATGGAEQYF. In DNA, the CDR3 is TGCAGCGTTGGGGCGACAGGGGGCGCAGAGCAGTACTTC.

The rearrangement links TRBV7-8 to TRBJ2-1; TRBD2 agrees at 15 bases. The germline CDR1 and CDR2 sequences are SGHVS and FQNEAQ. The CDR3 length is 18 residues. Trimming removed 5 bases from V and 6 bases from J; junction bases left unmatched: 11. CDR3 loop: CASSIRTSGRARGNEQFF. Here the CDR3 DNA reads TGTGCCAGCAGCATCCGGACTAGCGGGAGGGCCCGGGGCAATGAGCAGTTCTTC.

The V call is TRBV5-4, the J call TRBJ1-2, with a possible D match to TRBD1 (6 bases). CDR1 is SGHNT, CDR2 YYREEE, per germline (reference sequence). This CDR3 has 15 amino acids. V was pared by 4 bases and J by 5 bases, with 18 bases between. In nucleotides, the CDR3 is TGTGCCAGCAGCACCGGAGGGGGGGAGGGGTATGGCTACACCTTC. This gives the protein CASSTGGGEGYGYTF.